The 22 T cell receptor beta chains below come from one sample, sequenced in a study of beta chain features in type 1 diabetes. General study points: Moderately but significantly shorter TCRB CDR3s were found in Type 1 diabetes patients in all four CD4+ subsets.

All of the isolated RNA was reverse transcribed, so expressed TCRB transcripts were sequenced. Libraries were prepared by immunoSEQ multiplex PCR; TCRdb keeps only in-frame clonotypes and omits some of them. Of 300,000 or so clones listed, roughly an eighth are singletons. No antigen has been identified for these receptors. The sequenced sample was naive CD4+ T cells from blood. These receptor sequences come from a young man with type 1 diabetes.

This rearrangement joins TRBV4-3 to TRBJ2-4; a weak D match, TRBD1 (5 bases). V was pared by 0 bases and J by 11 bases, with 17 bases between. This CDR3 region has 15 residues. Germline CDR1 LGHNA, CDR2 YSLEER. The chain's CDR3 is CASSQDPSTKGFQYF. The CDR3 DNA reads TGCGCCAGCAGCCAAGACCCGAGCACCAAGGGGTTTCAGTACTTC.

The chain combines TRBV4-3 with TRBJ1-5; D remains ambiguous. Per the germline V gene, CDR1 is LGHNA and CDR2 is YSLEER. The V end was cut by 0 bases, the J end by 10 bases, with 16 bases between. The CDR3 spans 15 residues. CDR3 protein: CASSQDGGYGRPQHF. Written as DNA, the CDR3 is TGCGCCAGCAGCCAAGATGGCGGGTACGGGCGACCCCAGCATTTT.

This clone occurred a few times. This chain uses TRBV11-2 with TRBJ2-1, with 14 bases aligning to TRBD2. V lost 4 bases to trimming and J lost 14 bases; unmatched junction nucleotides: 4. The germline V gene encodes CDR1 SGHAT and CDR2 FQNNGV. This CDR3 has 13 residues. CDR3 loop: CASSSGLAGVEFF. DNA for the CDR3: TGTGCCAGCAGCTCGGGACTAGCGGGAGTGGAGTTCTTC.

This chain links TRBV13 with TRBJ2-1, with D maybe TRBD1 (5 bases). CDR1 PRHDT and CDR2 FYEKMQ come from the germline V gene (reference sequence). The CDR3 has 14 residues. V was cut by 5 bases and J by 8 bases, with 16 bases left in between. CDR3 sequence: CASSPHLGRDEQFF. CDR3 coding DNA: TGTGCCAGCAGCCCGCACTTGGGGCGCGATGAGCAGTTCTTC.

This clone turned up a few times. The genes are TRBV18 and TRBJ1-5, with D perhaps matching TRBD1 (6 bases). V gave up 7 bases and J gave up 4 bases, with 17 bases separating them. The CDR3 contains 15 residues. Germline V gene lookup returns CDR1 KGHSH and CDR2 LQKENI. The DNA for the CDR3 is TGTGCCAGCTTAGCCACAGGGATCCCAAATCAGCCCCAGCATTTT. The encoded protein is CASLATGIPNQPQHF.

This clone has more than one count but fewer than ten. This rearrangement joins TRBV30 to TRBJ2-3, with D perhaps matching TRBD1 (7 bases). The germline V gene encodes CDR1 GTSNPN and CDR2 SVGIG (reference sequence). The V gene lost 5 bases and the J gene lost 0 bases, with 15 bases spanning the gap. The length of the CDR3 is 15 residues. The CDR3: CAWRRGDRSTDTQYF. The CDR3 bases are TGTGCCTGGCGGAGGGGGGACAGAAGCACAGATACGCAGTATTTT.

CDR3 nucleotides: TGTGCCAGCAGCACTGGGACAGGGACGAACACCGGGGAGCTGTTTTTT. Encoded protein: CASSTGTGTNTGELFF. The genes are TRBV5-4 and TRBJ2-2; 9 nucleotides line up with TRBD1. V was clipped by 4 bases and J by 0 bases; unmatched bases: 4. The CDR3 is made up of 16 amino acids. Germline loops: CDR1 SGHNT, CDR2 YYREEE (reference sequence). Combining the CDR3 with reference TRBV5-4 and TRBJ2-2 gives the whole variable domain ETGVTQSPTHLIKTRGQQVTLRCSSQSGHNTVSWYQQALGQGPQFIFQYYREEENGRGNFPPRFSGLQFPNYSSELNVNALELDDSALYLCASSTGTGTNTGELFFGEGSRLTVL.

In its sample, this clone was seen a few times. V and J are TRBV4-3 and TRBJ1-2; D is undetermined. The CDR3 loop spans 15 amino acids. V was clipped by 1 base and J by 0 bases, with 9 bases between them. The germline V gene encodes CDR1 LGHNA and CDR2 YSLEER. CDR3 DNA: TGCGCCAGCAGCCAAGGGAGGGAAGCTAACTATGGCTACACCTTC. Protein: CASSQGREANYGYTF.

V and J are TRBV7-2 and TRBJ2-7; 11 nucleotides line up with TRBD1. This CDR3 contains 15 residues. Trimming cost V 5 bases and J 3 bases; bases outside gene matches: 6. The germline V gene encodes CDR1 SGHTA and CDR2 FQGNSA. The CDR3 DNA reads as TGTGCCAGCAGCCGGGGACAGGGGGTGATCTACGAGCAGTACTTC. It codes for CASSRGQGVIYEQYF.

This clone was observed a handful of times. The V call is TRBV7-2, the J call TRBJ1-2; no firm D call. CDR3 length equals 14 residues. Trimming took off 0 bases at V and 4 bases at J, with 9 bases between the two ends. The germline V gene has CDR1 SGHTA and CDR2 FQGNSA. The CDR3 nucleotides read TGTGCCAGCAGCTTAGCCAAAGCTTTCTATGGCTACACCTTC. This sequence encodes CASSLAKAFYGYTF.

CDR3 region: CASRGQSATGELFF. The CDR3 bases are TGTGCCAGCAGGGGACAATCAGCGACCGGGGAGCTGTTTTTT. The rearrangement links TRBV28 to TRBJ2-2, with a possible D match to TRBD1 (6 bases). The CDR3 extends over 14 amino acids. The V and J ends lost 6 bases and 5 bases respectively, with 13 bases between them. Germline assignment: CDR1 MDHEN and CDR2 SYDVKM. Based on the CDR3 plus reference TRBV28 and TRBJ2-2, the full variable domain is DVKVTQSSRYLVKRTGEKVFLECVQDMDHENMFWYRQDPGLGLRLIYFSYDVKMKEKGDIPEGYSVSREKKERFSLILESASTNQTSMYLCASRGQSATGELFFGEGSRLTVL.

This clone was observed a handful of times. The rearrangement uses TRBV15 and TRBJ2-1; 9 bases agree with TRBD2. V was pared by 1 base and J by 9 bases, with 10 bases of the junction left unmatched. CDR1 LNHNV and CDR2 YYDKDF come from the germline V gene (reference sequence). CDR3 length equals 16 residues. CDR3 in amino acids: CATSRAGGSGSGEQFF. As DNA, the CDR3 is TGTGCCACCAGCAGAGCCGGTGGTAGCGGGAGCGGTGAGCAGTTCTTC.

This clone was observed a few times. This chain uses TRBV5-6 with TRBJ1-1, with 8 bases fitting TRBD1. This CDR3 region has 16 residues. Germline assignment: CDR1 SGHDT and CDR2 YYEEEE. Unmatched junction bases numbered 8, after V lost 0 bases and J lost 4 bases. The CDR3 reads CASSLGGGTGRTEAFF. DNA of the CDR3: TGTGCCAGCAGCTTGGGAGGGGGGACAGGCCGCACTGAAGCTTTCTTT.

Only a few counts were recorded for this clone. The J gene is TRBJ1-1, the V gene TRBV7-3, with 8 nucleotides matching TRBD1. J lost 4 bases, V lost 6 bases, and 10 bases had no gene match. CDR3 length: 15 residues. CDR1 and CDR2 from the germline V gene are SGHTA and FQGTGA. The CDR3 DNA sequence: TGTGCCAGCAGAGAGGCGGGCAGGGGGCTCACTGAAGCTTTCTTT. Protein product: CASREAGRGLTEAFF.

This rearrangement joins TRBV18 to TRBJ1-4, with 7 bases matching TRBD1. Germline CDR1 reads KGHSH; CDR2 reads LQKENI. V lost 3 bases and J lost 7; bases outside the gene matches: 5. The CDR3 consists of 14 residues. CDR3 DNA sequence: TGTGCCAGCTCACCCGAGACAGGGCCTGAAAAACTGTTTTTT. Its translation: CASSPETGPEKLFF.

The chain has TRBV30 and TRBJ1-4; D remains ambiguous. The germline gives CDR1 GTSNPN, CDR2 SVGIG (reference sequence). This CDR3 spans 13 amino acids. The CDR3 sequence: CARTGRREEKLFF. The CDR3 nucleotides are TGTGCTCGAACTGGACGACGGGAAGAAAAACTGTTTTTT.

The chain couples TRBV28 to TRBJ1-1; D is possibly TRBD1 (5 bases). The CDR3 extends over 16 amino acids. Trimming pared 3 bases from V and 1 base from J, leaving 15 bases between. Germline assignment: CDR1 MDHEN and CDR2 SYDVKM. The CDR3 here is CASSLGGHRRNTEAFF. The CDR3 DNA reads as TGTGCCAGCAGTTTGGGTGGGCACAGGAGGAACACTGAAGCTTTCTTT.

This clone was observed a few times. CDR3 nucleotide sequence: TGCGCCAGCAGCTTGACTAGCGGGATCGAGGAGCAGTTCTTC. Translating gives CASSLTSGIEEQFF. This chain joins TRBV5-1 and TRBJ2-1; 10 bases map to TRBD2. The CDR3 extends over 14 amino acids. J gave up 10 bases and V 1 base, and 5 bases lay outside the gene matches. From germline, CDR1 is SGHRS and CDR2 YFSETQ.

The sample holds a few counts of this clone. This sample also contains other DNA sequences that code for the same CDR3. The chain has TRBV29-1 and TRBJ2-5; D perhaps matches TRBD1 (8 bases). This CDR3 is built from 12 residues. Germline V gives CDR1 SQVTM, CDR2 ANQGSEA. V was shortened by 6 bases and J by 5 bases, with 13 bases between the two germline ends. As DNA, the CDR3 is TGCAGCGTCGGACAGGGAGGGGAGACCCAGTACTTC. Translation gives CSVGQGGETQYF.

This clone was detected a few times. The chain combines TRBV5-6 with TRBJ2-1; a possible D gene is TRBD2 (6 bases). The CDR3 is made up of 11 amino acids. Germline CDR1 reads SGHDT; CDR2 reads YYEEEE. Trimming stripped 0 bases from V and 13 bases from J, with 8 bases between. This CDR3 is CASSLVADQFF. Here the CDR3 DNA reads TGTGCCAGCAGCTTGGTAGCGGACCAGTTCTTC.

The table lists this clone with a few counts. The chain joins TRBV19 to TRBJ2-7; 11 bases agree with TRBD2. The trim removed 3 bases at V and 2 bases at J, leaving 3 bases unmatched. This CDR3 has 15 residues. The germline V gene encodes CDR1 LNHDA and CDR2 SQIVND (reference sequence). The CDR3 region has the DNA TGTGCCAGTAGTATGGGACTAGCGGATACCTACGAGCAGTACTTC. Translation: CASSMGLADTYEQYF.

There are a few counts of this clone. The rearrangement uses TRBV5-1 and TRBJ1-1, with TRBD1 identical over 7 bases. CDR3 length equals 14 residues. J gave up 5 bases and V 2 bases, and 6 bases lay outside the gene matches. Germline CDR1 and CDR2: SGHRS and YFSETQ. This CDR3 is CASSLTGARTEAFF. The CDR3 coding sequence is TGCGCCAGCAGCTTAACAGGGGCGAGGACTGAAGCTTTCTTT.